These 15 T cell receptor beta chains were all obtained from the same sample, sequenced in a study of response to subunit inactivated influenza vaccine listed by TCRdb under 2018. The library was generated by RT-PCR. The sample was run on an Illumina HiSeq 2500. The public reads were reanalyzed by TCRdb: fastp trimming at Q25, MiXCR alignment, in-frame beta chains only. Rows are combined by CDR3 protein, so each entry shows the most common genes and DNA. This sample comprises roughly 570,000 distinct CDR3 sequences, 10% to 15% of them detected only once. The ten largest clones add up to roughly 14% of the sample. Sample time point, as interpreted from the label and publication: 40 to 45 days after influenza vaccine administration. Here the sequenced sample was PBMCs from blood, taken more than 35 days after vaccination. All receptors derive from a man in his fifties or sixties who received an inactivated influenza vaccine. Donor details come from another sample of the same person, matched by shared clones.

The chain uses TRBV7-9 and TRBJ1-5; 7 bases align to TRBD1. With V trimmed by 4 bases and J by 5 bases, 8 bases remained unmatched. The V gene's germline CDR1 is SEHNR and CDR2 FQNEAQ (reference sequence). This CDR3 spans 15 amino acids. CDR3 loop: CASSSTTGVDQPQHF. For the CDR3, the DNA is TGTGCCAGCAGCTCCACTACAGGGGTCGATCAGCCCCAGCATTTT.

The rearrangement links TRBV20-1 to TRBJ1-5, with D uncertain. The CDR3 covers 14 residues. Germline CDR1 DFQATT, CDR2 SNEGSKA (reference sequence). The V gene lost 0 bases and the J gene lost 0 bases, with 6 bases spanning the gap. The CDR3 here is CSARDVNSNQPQHF. The CDR3 DNA follows: TGCAGTGCTAGAGATGTCAATAGCAATCAGCCCCAGCATTTT.

This clonotype showed up just a few times. This chain joins TRBV11-2 and TRBJ2-2; TRBD2 agrees at 11 bases. Trimming removed 0 bases from V and 4 bases from J; junction bases left unmatched: 7. From germline, CDR1 is SGHAT and CDR2 FQNNGV. The length of the CDR3 is 18 residues. For the CDR3, the DNA is TGTGCCAGCAGCTTAGATGTCTGGGGGACTAGCGGCACCGGGGAGCTGTTTTTT. It codes for CASSLDVWGTSGTGELFF.

The chain employs TRBV20-1 and TRBJ2-7; possibly TRBD1 for D (5 bases). V lost 1 base and J lost 1, with 14 bases in between. The length of the CDR3 is 15 residues. Germline-derived CDR1 and CDR2 are DFQATT and SNEGSKA (reference sequence). Here the CDR3 reads CSARAKGVGSYEQYF. CDR3 nucleotide sequence: TGCAGTGCTAGAGCAAAAGGGGTTGGGTCCTACGAGCAGTACTTC.

This clonotype was counted only a few times. The CDR3 sequence is CSVGKPGTASSYEQYF. The CDR3, as DNA: TGCAGCGTCGGGAAACCCGGGACAGCCAGCTCCTACGAGCAGTACTTC. The chain is built from TRBV29-1 and TRBJ2-7, with 7 nucleotides matching TRBD1. Unmatched junction bases numbered 14, after V lost 6 bases and J lost 0 bases. The CDR3 spans 16 residues. CDR1 and CDR2 (germline): SQVTM, ANQGSEA.

The chain carries TRBV12-3 or TRBV12-4 and TRBJ1-5; no reliable D call. The CDR3 is 13 amino acids. V shed 2 bases and J shed 5 bases, with 7 bases lying between them. The CDR3 bases are TGTGCCAGCAGTTTACAAGACTATCAGCCCCAGCATTTT. It encodes CASSLQDYQPQHF.

This clonotype was counted only a few times. The chain carries TRBV5-1 and TRBJ1-3; 7 bases are shared with TRBD1. Germline CDR1 is SGHRS and CDR2 is YFSETQ. V trimming: 0 bases; J trimming: 2 bases; junction bases outside the gene matches: 5. The CDR3 runs to 16 residues. The CDR3 region has the DNA TGCGCCAGCAGCTTGGGACAGGGTACTACTGGAAACACCATATATTTT. Amino acids: CASSLGQGTTGNTIYF.

This clonotype appeared many times. Germline is not matched at one junction end, which may reflect a read error. This chain joins TRBV29-1 and TRBJ2-6; unclear D gene. The CDR3 sequence is 13 residues long. Germline V gene lookup returns CDR1 SQVTM and CDR2 ANQGSEA. DNA of the CDR3: TGCAGCGTTGAAGATTTTGGGGACAACGTCCTGACTTTC. Its translation is CSVEDFGDNVLTF.

The chain links TRBV2 to TRBJ2-7, with 14 bases aligning to TRBD2. The CDR3 extends over 16 amino acids. Germline assignment: CDR1 SNHLY and CDR2 FYNNEI. V shed 6 bases and J 4 bases; nucleotides not matched to a gene: 8. CDR3 protein: CASRYPGTSGRYEQYF. The CDR3, as DNA: TGTGCCAGCAGGTACCCCGGGACTAGCGGGAGATACGAGCAGTACTTC.

This clonotype was found a few times. The V gene is TRBV12-3 or TRBV12-4, the J gene TRBJ1-2; 7 positions agree with TRBD1. This CDR3 is 15 amino acids long. V was clipped by 2 bases and J by 6 bases; unmatched bases: 9. CDR3 bases: TGTGCCAGCAGTTTAAAAATAACAGGGGCGAATGGCTACACCTTC. Its protein product is CASSLKITGANGYTF.

This clonotype was detected only a few times. The chain combines TRBV4-1 with TRBJ1-5, with D possibly matching TRBD1 (5 bases). V lost 0 bases to trimming and J lost 6 bases, with 15 bases between them. The CDR3 sequence is 16 residues long. Germline V gene lookup returns CDR1 MGHRA and CDR2 YSYEKL. The CDR3 nucleotides are TGCGCCAGCAGCCAAGACTCGAGGGGTTCTATTCAGCCCCAGCATTTT. The encoded protein is CASSQDSRGSIQPQHF.

This clonotype was seen at least ten times. The chain carries TRBV5-1 and TRBJ2-3; 7 bases fit TRBD2. Trimming cost V 2 bases and J 2 bases; bases outside gene matches: 2. The CDR3 consists of 14 residues. Germline V gene sequence: CDR1 SGHRS, CDR2 YFSETQ. CDR3: CASSLRLATDTQYF. CDR3 sequence (DNA): TGCGCCAGCAGCTTAAGACTAGCCACAGATACGCAGTATTTT.

This clonotype was observed a handful of times. CDR3 region: CASSPTRGAYNEQFF. CDR3 in DNA: TGTGCCAGCTCACCTACGCGGGGGGCATACAATGAGCAGTTCTTC. V is TRBV18 and J is TRBJ2-1; 8 nucleotides match TRBD2. Germline V gene data show CDR1 as KGHSH and CDR2 as LQKENI. V shed 3 bases, J shed 4 bases, and the junction held 5 bases outside the gene matches. This CDR3 has 15 residues. The full variable domain, its missing parts supplied by reference TRBV18 and TRBJ2-1, is NAGVMQNPRHLVRRRGQEARLRCSPMKGHSHVYWYRQLPEEGLKFMVYLQKENIIDESGMPKERFSAEFPKEGPSILRIQQVVRGDSAAYFCASSPTRGAYNEQFFGPGTRLTVL.

The chain couples TRBV12-3 or TRBV12-4 to TRBJ2-4; 7 nucleotides line up with TRBD1. This CDR3 contains 16 residues. V lost 3 bases, J lost 1 base, and 6 bases stayed unmatched. The CDR3: CASSFDRARAKNIQYF. The CDR3 nucleotides are TGTGCCAGCAGTTTCGACAGGGCAAGGGCCAAAAACATTCAGTACTTC.

J is TRBJ1-4 and V is TRBV12-3 or TRBV12-4; no clear D. The CDR3 loop spans 13 amino acids. V shed 7 bases and J shed 5 bases, with 11 bases lying between them. The CDR3 reads CASNRKGNEKLFF. The CDR3 bases are TGTGCCAGCAACCGAAAGGGAAATGAAAAACTGTTTTTT.